These T cell receptor beta chains were read from a single sample in a study of OX40 agonist ivuxolimab in advanced cancers. Libraries were prepared by immunoSEQ multiplex PCR; TCRdb keeps only in-frame clonotypes and omits some of them. The sample lists around 18,000 clones, 72% occurring once. The material was CD4+ or CD8+ T cells sorted from blood, obtained in a trial of the OX40 agonist ivuxolimab. The origin of the receptors is an adult with an advanced solid tumor such as melanoma, head and neck, liver or kidney cancer. Both conserved end residues are part of each CDR3. The D gene is left open where the match is weak. For some rows the clone size is stated as once, few or many, or as a class when expanded; others skip it.

>NA|TRBV7-6|TRBJ1-1|few|14
TGTGCCAGCAGCTTAGGGTTGATGAACACTGAAGCTTTCTTT
CASSLGLMNTEAFF
>NA|TRBV9|TRBJ2-7|NA|15
TGTGCCAGCAGCGTCGGAGGCTCAGCCACCTACGAGCAGTACTTC
CASSVGGSATYEQYF
>NA|TRBV11-2|TRBJ2-7|NA|14
TGTGCCAGCAGCTTAGATCTCGGGTCCTACGAGCAGTACTTC
CASSLDLGSYEQYF
>NA|TRBV2|TRBJ1-6|NA|13
TGTGCCAGCAGTGACAGGGAGCTTTCACCCCTCCACTTT
CASSDRELSPLHF
>NA|TRBV6-6|TRBJ2-1|NA|13
TGTGCCAGCAGTTATTACTCCTACAATGAGCAGTTCTTC
CASSYYSYNEQFF
>NA|TRBV15|TRBJ1-1|NA|16
TGTGCCACCAGCAGAGATCGGGGCCTCGGGAACACTGAAGCTTTCTTT
CATSRDRGLGNTEAFF
>TRBD1|TRBV5-4|TRBJ2-7|NA|14
TGTGCCAGCAGCTTCGGGACAGGGGAATGGGAGCAGTACTTC
CASSFGTGEWEQYF
>NA|TRBV5-8|TRBJ2-1|once|13
TGTGCCAGCAGCTTGGTTCAAAACAATGAGCAGTTCTTC
CASSLVQNNEQFF
>NA|TRBV6-8|TRBJ2-5|NA|14
TGTGCCAGCAGTTACTACAGGAATAAAGAGACCCAGTACTTC
CASSYYRNKETQYF
>TRBD1|TRBV7-8|TRBJ2-2|once|16
TGTGCCAGCAGCTACTCGGGACAGGGAAACACCGGGGAGCTGTTTTTT
CASSYSGQGNTGELFF
>TRBD2|TRBV7-9|TRBJ2-1|NA|12
TGTGCCAGCAGGCTTACTAGCGGGGAGCAGTTCTTC
CASRLTSGEQFF
>TRBD1|TRBV6-1|TRBJ1-3|once|14
TGTGCCAGCAGGATAGGACAGGGGGTGCACACCATATATTTT
CASRIGQGVHTIYF
>NA|TRBV4-1|TRBJ1-2|NA|16
TGCGCCAGCAGCCAAGAGGGGTCAGGCGTATTCTATGGCTACACCTTC
CASSQEGSGVFYGYTF
>NA|TRBV7-3|TRBJ2-2|NA|12
TGTGCCAGCAGCTTTAACACCGGGGAGCTGTTTTTT
CASSFNTGELFF
>NA|TRBV7-9|TRBJ1-2|once|15
TGTGCCAGCAGCGCCGACTGGGGGACAATCTATGGCTACACCTTC
CASSADWGTIYGYTF
>TRBD1|TRBV7-9|TRBJ1-5|few|16
TGTGCCAGCAGCTCCTCAGGGGGTGGTCGCAATCAGCCCCAGCATTTT
CASSSSGGGRNQPQHF
>TRBD2|TRBV4-1|TRBJ2-1|NA|17
TGCGCCAGCAGCCAAGATCCGACTAGCGGGGCCAACAATGAGCAGTTCTTC
CASSQDPTSGANNEQFF
>NA|TRBV5-6|TRBJ2-3|NA|16
TGTGCCAGCAGCTTGGAGGGGGGACGAAGCACAGATACGCAGTATTTT
CASSLEGGRSTDTQYF
>NA|TRBV19|TRBJ1-1|NA|12
TGTGCCAGTAACAGGGACGGCTCTGAAGCTTTCTTT
CASNRDGSEAFF
>TRBD2|TRBV19|TRBJ2-1|NA|17
TGTGCCAGTAGTTTCCCTCGTTTAGCGGGGAGCCACAATGAGCAGTTCTTC
CASSFPRLAGSHNEQFF
>TRBD1|TRBV4-2|TRBJ2-5|NA|16
TGTGCCAGCAGCCAAGATTCCGGGACAGGGTACGAGACCCAGTACTTC
CASSQDSGTGYETQYF
>NA|TRBV5-6|TRBJ2-1|few|11
TGTGCCAGCAGCTTGGGCAATGAGCAGTTCTTC
CASSLGNEQFF
>TRBD2|TRBV7-4|TRBJ2-5|NA|18
TGTGCCAGCAGCTCCTTGAGGACGGCTAGCGGGGGAGCCGGGGCCCAGTACTTC
CASSSLRTASGGAGAQYF
>NA|TRBV29-1|TRBJ1-1|NA|12
TGCAGCGTTGAGGTTGGGCAGGTTGAAGCTTTCTTT
CSVEVGQVEAFF
>TRBD1|TRBV5-4|TRBJ2-1|NA|16
TGTGCCAGCAGCAACCCTCGGGACAGGGTCTACAATGAGCAGTTCTTC
CASSNPRDRVYNEQFF
>NA|TRBV9|TRBJ2-7|few|15
TGTGCCAGCAGCGTAGACGGCTTGAGCTCCTACGAGCAGTACTTC
CASSVDGLSSYEQYF
>NA|TRBV30|TRBJ2-7|once|14
TGTGCCTGGAGTGTACTGAGCGGAACCTACGAGCAGTACTTC
CAWSVLSGTYEQYF
>TRBD2|TRBV7-9|TRBJ2-5|NA|16
TGTGCCAGCAGCTCGCCGACTAGCGGGGGTCAAGAGACCCAGTACTTC
CASSSPTSGGQETQYF
>NA|TRBV7-9|TRBJ1-4|NA|15
TGTGCCAGCAGCTCTGCGGCGGTTCCGAATGAAAAACTGTTTTTT
CASSSAAVPNEKLFF
>NA|TRBV5-4|TRBJ1-2|few|14
TGTGCCAGCAGCCAAGCCTACAGGGTTAGAGGCTACACCTTC
CASSQAYRVRGYTF
>NA|TRBV9|TRBJ2-5|once|15
TGTGCCAGCAGCGCCCGACCGACAGGCCAAGAGACCCAGTACTTC
CASSARPTGQETQYF
>NA|TRBV7-3|TRBJ2-7|NA|12
TGTGCCAGCAGCTTAAAAAGAAACGAGCAGTACTTC
CASSLKRNEQYF
>NA|TRBV9|TRBJ2-3|NA|14
TGTGCCAGCAGCGTAGCTTCCTCAGCAGATACGCAGTATTTT
CASSVASSADTQYF
>TRBD1|TRBV29-1|TRBJ2-7|NA|12
TGCAGCGTTGGGACAGGGACCTACGAGCAGTACTTC
CSVGTGTYEQYF
>NA|TRBV6-1|TRBJ2-2|many|16
TGTGCCAGCAGTGCTCGACAGGGAGGGTACACCGGGGAGCTGTTTTTT
CASSARQGGYTGELFF